The source of this T cell receptor beta chain is a study of T cell clonality in common variable immunodeficiency (dated by TCRdb to 2013 to 2016). Equivalent amounts of genomic DNA from CVID and control samples were used as sequencing input. For every sample, a 60 bp segment covering the rearranged TCRbeta CDR3 region was amplified and then sequenced. The immunoSEQ assay, a bias-corrected multiplex PCR combined with high-throughput sequencing, was used to amplify TCRbeta. As for the authors' bioinformatics: Each unique nucleotide sequence was treated as a clone and annotated with V, D and J genes, copy number and frequency. Sequences were labeled productive if in frame, and non-productive if out of frame or containing stop codons. As previously described, clonality was computed from Shannon's entropy. The predicted amino acid sequences of productive clones were used to derive the mean CDR3 Kyte-Doolittle hydropathy. Scaled V gene usage was hierarchically clustered using Manhattan distance and complete linkage with the R hclust function. Sharing of clones by CDR3 amino acid sequence was evaluated through resampling of 12 repertoires per group over 100 rounds. Repertoires were searched for 60 to 80 published EBV-specific and 245 published CMV-specific TCRbeta sequences. Two CVID samples that yielded fewer than 10,000 sequences were excluded from the analysis, so 40 to 50 CVID repertoires were retained. The table was pulled from immuneACCESS by TCRdb, which kept in-frame rearrangements only. Such tables lose some clones; where checked, under half of the loss comes from unresolved V genes, and the rest has no known cause. The V and J calls and clone size were taken over from that table, and D and trimming were inferred from the DNA. The table gives approximately 52,000 clones for this sample, with none occurring only once. The top ten constitute nearly 3.5% of the sample.

The germline V gene specifies SNHLY as CDR1 and FYNNEI as CDR2. The cysteine opens and the phenylalanine closes a CDR3 of 14 amino acids. Shown are 33 bases from within the CDR3, in frame from base 1. What the study reported, not specific to this receptor: Even though DNA input was the same, control samples had an average of around 82,000 unique sequences each, compared with some 32,000 in CVID samples. CVID subjects shared fewer TCRbeta clones with each other than healthy controls did (p < 0.0001). CVID TCRbeta sequences reportedly showed fewer deletions and N-nucleotide insertions and lacked highly modified clones with 13 or more V deletions. Correlations of repertoire features with clinical complications were constrained by heterogeneity among patients within the CVID cohort. TCRbeta clonality was higher in CVID subjects than in healthy controls (t-test p = 0.018), and the increase was most characteristic of about a third of subjects. The authors noted that sequencing repertoires of T cell subpopulations would be needed to clarify what caused the increased clonality in CVID.

Both CVID patients and healthy controls were predominantly of Caucasian heritage. From each donor, 5 to 8 ml of heparinized peripheral whole blood was collected. Genomic DNA from adults with common variable immune deficiency (CVID) and from healthy adult controls was the source for sequencing TCRbeta CDR3 repertoires. The control group was made up of approximately 22 healthy adult volunteers (about ten male and roughly twelve female) whose ages ranged from about 23 to 66 years, with a mean age of approximately 34. To isolate peripheral blood mononuclear cells, diluted blood was subjected to density centrifugation over Hypaque 1077 or Ficoll-Paque. Unsorted mononuclear cells served as the source of genomic DNA, which was extracted either by Qiagen column purification or by a centrifugation-based method. This clone appeared a few times. Its antigen is not yet known. Read coverage stops 3 residues before the CDR3 terminus; the germline J gene supplies the remainder.

This clonotype originated in a person aged 18 to 75 in good health. Recombination linked TRBV2 to TRBJ1-4; 8 bases in the middle match TRBD1. Sample: peripheral blood mononuclear cells. The CDR3 has the sequence CASSQNRGDSPLFF. CDR3 bases read: TGTGCCAGCAGTCAAAACAGGGGGGATTCACCA.